This is a list of T cell receptor beta chains from one sample in a study of CD8 T cells in ankylosing spondylitis. Using its own MiXCR run on the 5' RACE reads, TCRdb lists one record per CDR3 protein. The table records around 180,000 distinct CDR3 sequences, about 20% of them present only once. Sequenced: blood, either unsorted or a sorted T cell fraction (not recorded which). These receptors were collected from a male donor aged 10-35 years with ankylosing spondylitis or in good health (not recorded which). The CDR3 runs from the conserved cysteine through the conserved F or W. D genes are given only for firm matches. Clone size is stated in some rows and not others, as once, few, many or a class when expanded.

cdr3_aa cdr3_nt d_call j_call v_call clone_size
CASKSSYNEQFF TGTGCCAGCAAAAGCTCCTACAATGAGCAGTTCTTC - TRBJ2-1 TRBV6-1 many
CASSVRTSGEQFF TGTGCCAGTAGTGTCAGGACTAGCGGCGAGCAGTTCTTC TRBD2 TRBJ2-1 TRBV19 many
CASSYGDRGAFF TGTGCCAGCAGTTATGGGGACAGAGGAGCTTTCTTT TRBD1 TRBJ1-1 TRBV6-6 many
CASSVQGARTGELFF TGTGCCAGCAGCGTTCAGGGGGCGCGTACCGGGGAGCTGTTTTTT TRBD1 TRBJ2-2 TRBV11-2 many
CASSPDGDQPQHF TGTGCCAGCAGTCCTGACGGGGATCAGCCCCAGCATTTT - TRBJ1-5 TRBV27 few
CASRGRGSFYGYTF TGTGCCAGCAGAGGCAGGGGATCTTTCTATGGCTACACCTTC - TRBJ1-2 TRBV6-5 many
CASSPPWTGKAFF TGTGCCAGCTCACCACCGTGGACTGGAAAAGCTTTCTTT - TRBJ1-1 TRBV18 many
CASSFGQGGLFF TGTGCCAGCAGCTTCGGACAGGGCGGACTGTTTTTT TRBD1 TRBJ1-4 TRBV7-8 many
CSVGQGYTEAFF TGCAGCGTTGGACAGGGGTACACTGAAGCTTTCTTT TRBD1 TRBJ1-1 TRBV29-1 few
CASSSLGGTEAFF TGTGCCAGCAGTTCCCTGGGGGGCACTGAAGCTTTCTTT - TRBJ1-1 TRBV6-2/TRBV6-3 -
CASSEPPSHEQYF TGTGCCAGCAGTGAACCACCCTCTCACGAGCAGTACTTC - TRBJ2-7 TRBV2 many
CASQPGTGPYEQYF TGTGCCAGTCAACCCGGGACAGGCCCCTACGAGCAGTACTTC TRBD1 TRBJ2-7 TRBV18 many
CASSLSGRGGFSEAFF TGTGCCAGCAGCTTATCGGGCCGAGGTGGTTTTTCTGAAGCTTTCTTT - TRBJ1-1 TRBV7-2 few
CASSTGDVGEKLFF TGCGCCAGCAGCACAGGGGACGTCGGTGAAAAACTGTTTTTT TRBD1 TRBJ1-4 TRBV5-1 many
CASSGSGSAGELFF TGTGCCAGCAGCGGTAGCGGAAGCGCCGGGGAGCTGTTTTTT - TRBJ2-2 TRBV5-4 many
CASSYTGAGLHQPQHF TGTGCCAGCAGTTATACGGGGGCCGGGCTTCATCAGCCCCAGCATTTT - TRBJ1-5 TRBV6-5 many
CSATGGNQPQHF TGCAGTGCTACAGGTGGCAATCAGCCCCAGCATTTT - TRBJ1-5 TRBV20-1 -
CSAAGNSNEQFF TGCAGCGCCGCCGGGAACTCCAATGAGCAGTTCTTC - TRBJ2-1 TRBV29-1 -
CSVVGQYNEQFF TGCAGCGTTGTAGGGCAATACAATGAGCAGTTCTTC - TRBJ2-1 TRBV29-1 many
CASSPPTGYRVTEAFF TGCGCCAGCAGCCCCCCGACAGGGTACCGAGTCACTGAAGCTTTCTTT TRBD1 TRBJ1-1 TRBV4-1 -
CASSLGQGPQETQYF TGCGCCAGCAGCCTCGGACAGGGCCCCCAAGAGACCCAGTACTTC TRBD1 TRBJ2-5 TRBV4-1 many
CSVESGSGGYGYTF TGCAGCGTTGAAAGCGGGTCGGGAGGCTATGGCTACACCTTC - TRBJ1-2 TRBV29-1 many
CASSLKVGPQYF TGTGCCAGCAGTCTAAAAGTGGGGCCGCAGTATTTT - TRBJ2-3 TRBV11-2 many
CAIRKGSNEQFF TGTGCCATCAGAAAAGGGTCCAATGAGCAGTTCTTC - TRBJ2-1 TRBV10-3 many
CASSLTPTLMVPYNEQFF TGTGCCAGCAGCCTAACCCCCACCCTCATGGTCCCCTACAATGAGCAGTTCTTC - TRBJ2-1 TRBV7-8 many
CSAAVGGRTGELFF TGCAGTGCAGCTGTCGGGGGGCGTACCGGGGAGCTGTTTTTT - TRBJ2-2 TRBV20-1 many
CASSYSIDRVETQYF TGTGCCAGCAGTTACTCTATCGACAGAGTGGAGACCCAGTACTTC - TRBJ2-5 TRBV6-5 -
CASSQDDMGLNTGELFF TGTGCCAGCAGCCAAGATGACATGGGGCTGAACACCGGGGAGCTGTTTTTT - TRBJ2-2 TRBV4-2 many
CATDTGGDGYTF TGTGCCACTGACACAGGAGGGGATGGCTACACCTTC - TRBJ1-2 TRBV19 many
CASSQGRLAGDEQYF TGCGCCAGCAGCCAAGGACGACTAGCGGGAGACGAGCAGTACTTC TRBD2 TRBJ2-7 TRBV4-3 many
CASSQEMANYGYTF TGCGCCAGCAGCCAAGAGATGGCGAACTATGGCTACACCTTC - TRBJ1-2 TRBV4-3 -
CASSPRTGSSYNEQFF TGTGCCAGCAGCCCTCGGACAGGGAGCTCCTACAATGAGCAGTTCTTC TRBD1 TRBJ2-1 TRBV7-9 many
CASSIGLAGGLEQFF TGTGCCAGTAGTATAGGGCTAGCGGGAGGGCTTGAGCAGTTCTTC TRBD2 TRBJ2-1 TRBV19 -
CASSYSGNEQFF TGTGCCAGCAGTTACTCTGGGAATGAGCAGTTCTTC - TRBJ2-1 TRBV6-2/TRBV6-3 many
CSARARDRDLYEQYF TGCAGTGCTAGAGCTAGGGACAGGGATCTCTACGAGCAGTACTTC TRBD1 TRBJ2-7 TRBV20-1 many
CASSLARVAAGNTGELFF TGTGCCAGCAGCTTAGCGCGAGTTGCGGCCGGGAACACCGGGGAGCTGTTTTTT - TRBJ2-2 TRBV7-4 many
CASSPGVGTSGKNEQFF TGTGCCAGCAGCCCGGGAGTAGGCACTAGCGGGAAAAATGAGCAGTTCTTC TRBD2 TRBJ2-1 TRBV5-6 many
CASSVDQETQYF TGTGCCAGCAGCGTAGACCAAGAGACCCAGTACTTC - TRBJ2-5 TRBV9 -
CASRVIKYNEQFF TGTGCCAGCAGGGTAATAAAGTACAATGAGCAGTTCTTC - TRBJ2-1 TRBV2 -
CASNRFGGEHQETQYF TGTGCCAGCAATCGGTTCGGCGGGGAGCATCAAGAGACCCAGTACTTC - TRBJ2-5 TRBV11-2 many
CSARGGAGSYNEQFF TGCAGCGCCCGAGGGGGGGCGGGCTCCTACAATGAGCAGTTCTTC - TRBJ2-1 TRBV29-1 many
CSARAPPITDTQYF TGCAGTGCTAGAGCGCCGCCTATCACAGATACGCAGTATTTT - TRBJ2-3 TRBV20-1 many
CASSHEATNEKLFF TGCGCCAGCAGCCACGAGGCAACTAATGAAAAACTGTTTTTT - TRBJ1-4 TRBV4-1 -
CSVGGDRVLYGYTF TGCAGCGTTGGGGGAGACAGGGTTCTGTATGGCTACACCTTC TRBD1 TRBJ1-2 TRBV29-1 many
CASSPGRRGGTQYF TGTGCCAGCAGTCCGGGACGGCGAGGGGGGACCCAGTACTTC - TRBJ2-5 TRBV12-3/TRBV12-4 many